Ten or more counts support the clone carrying this T cell receptor (beta chain). Its antigen is unknown. The investigators amplified TCR beta CDR3 regions from RNA transcripts. The HTBI primer set was used in a first-round RT-PCR of the TCR CDR3. TCRdb recomputed calls from the multiplex PCR reads with MiXCR, one row per CDR3 protein. The sample holds about 400,000 distinct CDR3 sequences; around 15% are singletons and the top ten take roughly 21%. Lactation, pregnancy, other autoimmune disease or uncontrolled infection excluded patients. The study based diagnoses on clinical symptoms, serum thyroxine and TRAb, thyroid ultrasound and orbital computed tomography. The data derive from a study of T cells in Graves' hyperthyroidism and ophthalmopathy. Study outcomes and limitations: Ophthalmopathy and stable hyperthyroidism were separated by a 13 V-J model.

CDR1 is MNHNY and CDR2 is SVGAGI in the germline V gene (reference sequence). The CDR3 spans 18 residues. The ends lost 2 bases at V and 2 bases at J; junction bases unmatched: 14. Material: blood. The chain couples TRBV6-6 to TRBJ1-1; TRBD1 aligns across 7 bases. This TCR was sampled from a woman aged 25 to 39 with Graves' ophthalmopathy. The CDR3 coding sequence is TGTGCCAGCAGTTACGGGGGGACAGTTCTTTCCTTTAACACTGAAGCTTTCTTT. Amino acid sequence: CASSYGGTVLSFNTEAFF.